Listed below are T cell receptor beta chains from one sample, sequenced in a study of T cell responses to AZD1222 COVID-19 vaccine. Profiling relied on immunoSEQ multiplex PCR, and the TCRdb table lists in-frame clones only, not all of them. The top ten hold roughly 1.5% of the sample, which has about 180,000 clones, 94% seen once. Material: peripheral blood, obtained 28 days after the second AZD1222 dose. The source of these receptors is an adult who received the AZD1222 COVID-19 vaccine. Both conserved end residues are part of each CDR3. Each record gives: clone size, D gene, J gene, V gene, CDR3 protein, CDR3 DNA. The D gene is left open where the match is weak. Only part of the rows carry a size: once, few, many, or a class if the clone is expanded.

NA NA TRBJ2-5 TRBV11-2 CASSGGSRETQYF TGTGCCAGCTCGGGGGGCTCGCGAGAGACCCAGTACTTC
NA NA TRBJ1-1 TRBV18 CASSPGAGTEAFF TGTGCCAGCTCACCAGGGGCCGGGACTGAAGCTTTCTTT
NA TRBD2 TRBJ2-3 TRBV3-1/TRBV3-2 CASSPFGGSTDTQYF TGTGCCAGCAGCCCTTTTGGCGGGAGTACAGATACGCAGTATTTT
NA NA TRBJ1-2 TRBV11-3 CASSAGVSGYTF TGTGCCAGCAGCGCCGGGGTCTCTGGCTACACCTTC
few NA TRBJ1-6 TRBV28 CASSYMSSYNSPLHF TGTGCCAGCAGCTACATGAGCTCCTATAATTCACCCCTCCACTTT
NA TRBD1 TRBJ1-2 TRBV28 CASRTGVYGYTF TGTGCCAGCAGGACAGGGGTTTATGGCTACACCTTC
once NA TRBJ1-3 TRBV5-6 CASSHWTAGNTIYF TGTGCCAGCAGCCATTGGACGGCTGGAAACACCATATATTTT
NA TRBD1 TRBJ2-1 TRBV5-1 CASSYPTGENEQFF TGCGCCAGCAGCTATCCGACAGGGGAGAATGAGCAGTTCTTC
NA TRBD1 TRBJ1-6 TRBV18 CASSPQGARNSPLHF TGTGCCAGCTCACCACAGGGGGCGCGAAATTCACCCCTCCACTTT
NA NA TRBJ1-4 TRBV27 CASSEQRTNEKLFF TGTGCCAGCAGTGAACAGAGAACTAATGAAAAACTGTTTTTT
NA NA TRBJ2-7 TRBV5-1 CASSFVGSSYEQYF TGCGCCAGCAGCTTCGTAGGCAGCTCCTACGAGCAGTACTTC
few NA TRBJ1-1 TRBV2 CANRRDTEAFF TGTGCCAACAGACGGGACACTGAAGCTTTCTTT
NA NA TRBJ2-7 TRBV2 CASSERTLTYEQYF TGTGCCAGCAGTGAGAGGACCCTCACCTACGAGCAGTACTTC
NA NA TRBJ1-2 TRBV13 CASSLWGDMTGGYTF TGTGCCAGCAGCTTATGGGGGGACATGACAGGTGGCTACACCTTC
NA NA TRBJ2-7 TRBV7-2 CASSPPGQTYEQYF TGTGCCAGCAGCCCACCGGGACAAACCTACGAGCAGTACTTC
NA NA TRBJ2-3 TRBV6-5 CASTQTDTQYF TGTGCCAGCACCCAAACAGATACGCAGTATTTT
NA NA TRBJ1-5 TRBV12-5 CASAYSGGSNQPQHF TGTGCTAGTGCCTACTCAGGCGGTAGCAATCAGCCCCAGCATTTT
NA TRBD1 TRBJ1-2 TRBV5-1 CASSLDGTGDYGYTF TGCGCCAGCAGCTTGGATGGGACAGGGGACTATGGCTACACCTTC
NA NA TRBJ2-2 TRBV11-3 CASSLSRDVLGELFF TGTGCCAGCAGCTTAAGCCGAGACGTTTTGGGGGAGCTGTTTTTT
once NA TRBJ2-1 TRBV25-1 CASSEGFYEQFF TGTGCCAGCAGTGAAGGGTTCTATGAGCAGTTCTTC
NA TRBD1 TRBJ1-1 TRBV11-1 CASSYHPQGLYTEAFF TGTGCCAGCAGCTACCATCCACAGGGGTTGTACACTGAAGCTTTCTTT
NA TRBD1 TRBJ2-7 TRBV12-5 CASGLPTGASLHRFYEQYF TGTGCTAGTGGTTTGCCAACAGGGGCTTCTCTCCACCGCTTCTACGAGCAGTACTTC
NA NA TRBJ2-1 TRBV6-2/TRBV6-3 CASSYGNEQFF TGTGCCAGCAGTTACGGGAATGAGCAGTTCTTC
few NA TRBJ1-1 TRBV6-5 CASRGPSRKNTEAFF TGTGCCAGCAGAGGACCGAGCAGAAAGAACACTGAAGCTTTCTTT
NA NA TRBJ1-5 TRBV27 CASSKRPNSNQPQHF TGTGCCAGCAGCAAGCGGCCAAATAGCAATCAGCCCCAGCATTTT
once NA TRBJ1-1 TRBV27 CASSLSGVRTEAFF TGTGCCAGCAGTTTGTCAGGGGTACGCACTGAAGCTTTCTTT
NA NA TRBJ1-2 TRBV6-2/TRBV6-3 CASSPLAGANYGYTF TGTGCCAGCAGTCCGCTGGCGGGAGCTAACTATGGCTACACCTTC
once NA TRBJ2-1 TRBV30 CAWSWMTYNEQFF TGTGCCTGGAGTTGGATGACTTACAATGAGCAGTTCTTC
NA TRBD2 TRBJ2-1 TRBV28 CASSKTLAGVVHEQFF TGTGCCAGCAGTAAAACATTAGCGGGAGTTGTTCATGAGCAGTTCTTC
NA TRBD2 TRBJ2-1 TRBV7-2 CASSLEGLAGGREQFF TGTGCCAGCAGCTTAGAGGGCCTAGCGGGAGGTAGGGAGCAGTTCTTC
once TRBD1 TRBJ1-2 TRBV5-1 CASSLGDRSGYTF TGCGCCAGCAGCTTGGGGGACAGAAGTGGCTACACCTTC
NA NA TRBJ1-1 TRBV12-3/TRBV12-4 CAITRNTEAFF TGTGCCATCACGCGGAACACTGAAGCTTTCTTT
once NA TRBJ1-2 TRBV9 CASSPEPLYGYTF TGTGCCAGCAGCCCCGAACCCCTGTATGGCTACACCTTC
NA NA TRBJ1-1 TRBV19 CASSYTKNTEAFF TGTGCCAGTAGTTACACGAAAAACACTGAAGCTTTCTTT
NA TRBD1 TRBJ1-3 TRBV10-3 CAATGTGASNTIYF TGTGCCGCGACCGGGACAGGGGCCTCAAACACCATATATTTT
NA NA TRBJ1-5 TRBV19 CASSITGGRQPQHF TGTGCCAGTAGTATAACCGGGGGCAGGCAGCCCCAGCATTTT
once NA TRBJ1-2 TRBV19 CASSIKGIYGYTF TGTGCCAGTAGTATCAAAGGGATATATGGCTACACCTTC
NA NA TRBJ2-2 TRBV27 CASSLSYNTGELFF TGTGCCAGCAGTTTATCTTACAACACCGGGGAGCTGTTTTTT
NA TRBD1 TRBJ2-3 TRBV7-3 CASSATGGRDTQYF TGTGCCAGCAGCGCCACAGGGGGCCGGGATACGCAGTATTTT
NA NA TRBJ1-3 TRBV4-1 CASSQEALNTIYF TGCGCCAGCAGCCAAGAGGCTCTAAACACCATATATTTT
NA TRBD1 TRBJ2-3 TRBV6-1 CASSGWTGGITDTQYF TGTGCCAGCAGTGGATGGACAGGGGGAATCACAGATACGCAGTATTTT
NA NA TRBJ2-5 TRBV5-4 CASSLTGLGYTQETQYF TGTGCCAGCAGCTTAACAGGGCTTGGATATACCCAAGAGACCCAGTACTTC